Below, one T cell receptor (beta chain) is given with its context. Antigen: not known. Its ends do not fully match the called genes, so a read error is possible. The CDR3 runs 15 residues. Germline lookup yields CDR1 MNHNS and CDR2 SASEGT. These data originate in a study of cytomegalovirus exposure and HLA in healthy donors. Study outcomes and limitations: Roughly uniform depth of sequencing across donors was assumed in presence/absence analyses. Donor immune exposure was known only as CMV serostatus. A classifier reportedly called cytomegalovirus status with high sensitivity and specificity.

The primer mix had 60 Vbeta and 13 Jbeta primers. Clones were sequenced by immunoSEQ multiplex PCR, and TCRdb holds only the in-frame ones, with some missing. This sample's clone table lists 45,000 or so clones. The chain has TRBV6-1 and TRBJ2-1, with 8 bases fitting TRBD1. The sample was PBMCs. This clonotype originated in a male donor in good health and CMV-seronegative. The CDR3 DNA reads TGTGCCAGCAGCGAAACAGGGGGGTCCTACAATGAGGAGTTCTTC. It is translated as CASSETGGSYNEEFF.